The 27 T cell receptor beta chains listed next were all sequenced from one sample in a study of Graves' ophthalmopathy and Graves' hyperthyroidism. The TCR beta CDR3 regions underwent amplification from RNA transcripts. Following a first-round RT-PCR that used HTBI primers, a second-round multiplex PCR was carried out. TCRdb re-called the multiplex PCR reads with MiXCR, one entry per CDR3 protein. The data contain about 200,000 distinct CDR3 sequences, 25% to 35% of them singletons. Sequencing input: peripheral blood. The origin of the receptors is a man aged 50-59 years with Graves' ophthalmopathy.

The table lists this clonotype with many counts. The V and J genes are TRBV4-2 and TRBJ1-5; the D gene is possibly TRBD1 (5 bases). Germline lookup yields CDR1 LGHNA and CDR2 YNFKEQ. V was shortened by 1 base and J by 5 bases, with 15 bases between the two germline ends. The CDR3 sequence is 16 residues long. Here the CDR3 DNA reads TGTGCCAGCAGCCAAGGTGGGGGAGCTGGGCATCAGCCCCAGCATTTT. Its protein product is CASSQGGGAGHQPQHF.

The chain uses TRBV6-2 or TRBV6-3 and TRBJ2-1; TRBD2 agrees at 10 bases. Germline values: CDR1 MNHEY, CDR2 SVGEGT. The J segment lost 6 bases and the V segment lost 8 bases, leaving 13 bases of the junction unmatched. This CDR3 spans 16 amino acids. Here the CDR3 DNA reads TGTGCCAGCCGGCCGAGCGGGAGGGCCAGGCGCAATGAGCAGTTCTTC. Amino acid sequence: CASRPSGRARRNEQFF.

The chain links TRBV12-3 or TRBV12-4 to TRBJ2-5; no definite D call. The CDR3 runs 14 residues. The V end lost 6 bases, the J end lost 5 bases, and 16 bases lay between the germline ends. This chain's CDR3 is CASSNSDGRETQYF. The CDR3 DNA follows: TGTGCCAGCAGCAACTCGGACGGTCGGGAGACCCAGTACTTC.

The V and J genes are TRBV27 and TRBJ2-7, with TRBD1 matching 9 bases. CDR3 length: 14 amino acids. The V gene end was trimmed by 8 bases and the J gene end by 4 bases; junction bases not matched to a gene: 9. CDR1 and CDR2 from the germline V gene are MNHEY and SMNVEV (reference sequence). The CDR3 reads CASRTQGQGYEQYF. CDR3 nucleotide sequence: TGTGCCAGCCGAACCCAAGGACAGGGGTACGAGCAGTACTTC.

Many counts were recorded for this clonotype. The genes are TRBV12-3 or TRBV12-4 and TRBJ2-2; D unresolved. V lost 6 bases, J lost 6 bases, and 11 bases lay in between. The CDR3 spans 13 residues. The CDR3 region is CASSLTLPGELFF. The CDR3 bases are TGTGCCAGCAGCCTAACACTCCCCGGGGAGCTGTTTTTT.

This sequence joins TRBV7-6 and TRBJ2-7; 7 bases line up with TRBD1. The germline V gene has CDR1 SGHVS and CDR2 FNYEAQ. The CDR3 length is 14 residues. V dropped 6 bases and J dropped 5; count of bases not matched to a gene: 10. The CDR3 region has the DNA TGTGCCAGCAGACTAACCTCGACAGGGAACGAGCAGTACTTC. It codes for CASRLTSTGNEQYF.

This clonotype was seen many times. The chain's CDR3 is CASSQAPRSSYNSPLHF. In DNA, the CDR3 is TGCGCCAGCAGCCAAGCCCCCAGGAGCTCCTATAATTCACCCCTCCACTTT. The chain is built from TRBV4-1 and TRBJ1-6, with no clear D. The germline CDR1 and CDR2 sequences are MGHRA and YSYEKL. The CDR3 runs 17 residues. V shed 1 base and J shed 0 bases, with 10 bases lying between them.

This clonotype was recorded at least ten times. The V and J genes are TRBV6-5 and TRBJ2-5, with D hard to call. Germline assignment: CDR1 MNHEY and CDR2 SVGAGI. This CDR3 contains 14 residues. V dropped 0 bases and J dropped 3 bases, with 8 bases sitting between them. CDR3 in amino acids: CASSYSRQEETQYF. Here the CDR3 DNA reads TGTGCCAGCAGTTACTCCCGCCAAGAAGAGACCCAGTACTTC.

In this sample, this clonotype turned up many times. The V and J genes are TRBV28 and TRBJ2-7; D perhaps matches TRBD2 (6 bases). CDR3 length: 14 residues. The V end lost 2 bases, the J end lost 4 bases, and 12 bases lay between the germline ends. The germline gives CDR1 MDHEN, CDR2 SYDVKM. CDR3 DNA sequence: TGTGCCAGCAGTTTAGGGAGACTAGAATACGAGCAGTACTTC. Its protein is CASSLGRLEYEQYF.

The gene calls are TRBV7-2 and TRBJ2-5; a weak D match, TRBD1 (5 bases). CDR1 is SGHTA and CDR2 is FQGNSA in the germline V gene. The CDR3 covers 15 residues. Deletions cut 1 base from V and 1 base from J, with 10 bases between. The CDR3 spells CASSLVRGFQETQYF. CDR3 bases: TGTGCCAGCAGCTTAGTAAGGGGCTTCCAAGAGACCCAGTACTTC.

V usage is TRBV28 and J usage is TRBJ2-5; D ambiguous. Germline CDR1 MDHEN, CDR2 SYDVKM. The CDR3 length is 12 residues. Between the trimmed V and J ends, which lost 8 bases and 2 bases, there was a span of 9 bases. The CDR3 DNA follows: TGTGCCAGCGCCCGCCTACAAGAGACCCAGTACTTC. Protein product: CASARLQETQYF. The full variable domain, rest sourced from reference TRBV28 and TRBJ2-5, is DVKVTQSSRYLVKRTGEKVFLECVQDMDHENMFWYRQDPGLGLRLIYFSYDVKMKEKGDIPEGYSVSREKKERFSLILESASTNQTSMYLCASARLQETQYFGPGTRLLVL.

The CDR3 sequence: CASKGGESPNTEAFF. The DNA for the CDR3 is TGTGCCAGTAAGGGGGGGGAGTCTCCGAACACTGAAGCTTTCTTT. This chain joins TRBV19 and TRBJ1-1; tentative D call: TRBD1 (6 bases). Germline assignment: CDR1 LNHDA and CDR2 SQIVND (reference sequence). The CDR3 contains 15 residues. Trimming took 7 bases from V and 1 from J, leaving 16 bases between them.

The count of this clonotype is one. The chain combines TRBV28 with TRBJ2-5; perhaps TRBD2 as D (5 bases). The CDR3 covers 14 residues. V was pared by 6 bases and J by 3 bases, with 14 bases between. In germline, CDR1 is MDHEN, CDR2 SYDVKM. The CDR3 loop reads CASSGQIGKETQYF. DNA for the CDR3: TGTGCCAGCAGCGGTCAGATCGGGAAAGAGACCCAGTACTTC.

In this sample, this clonotype turned up many times. The chain recombines TRBV7-9 with TRBJ2-2, with 7 bases matching TRBD1. CDR3 length: 14 residues. Germline V gene sequence: CDR1 SEHNR, CDR2 FQNEAQ (reference sequence). Trimming cost V 3 bases and J 7 bases; bases outside gene matches: 5. The CDR3 region is CASSFGTAHGELFF. The CDR3 region has the DNA TGTGCCAGCAGCTTTGGGACAGCCCACGGGGAGCTGTTTTTT.

There are many counts of this clonotype. With a much larger clone just one base away, this may be a read error. The chain has TRBV6-5 and TRBJ2-7; 10 bases agree with TRBD1. The CDR3 spans 14 residues. Germline V gene lookup returns CDR1 MNHEY and CDR2 SVGAGI. DNA of the CDR3: TGTGCCAGCCAGCGGGGACAGGGGACCTACGAGCTGTACTTC. Translation gives CASQRGQGTYELYF.

V is TRBV29-1 and J is TRBJ2-5; 10 bases fit TRBD2. The CDR3 totals 13 residues. Trimming removed 5 bases from V and 2 bases from J; junction bases left unmatched: 2. Germline lookup yields CDR1 SQVTM and CDR2 ANQGSEA. This CDR3 reads CSVTSGAQETQYF. The CDR3 DNA follows: TGCAGCGTTACTAGCGGGGCTCAAGAGACCCAGTACTTC. The full variable domain, in which reference TRBV29-1 and TRBJ2-5 provide the parts outside the CDR3, is SAVISQKPSRDICQRGTSLTIQCQVDSQVTMMFWYRQQPGQSLTLIATANQGSEATYESGFVIDKFPISRPNLTFSTLTVSNMSPEDSSIYLCSVTSGAQETQYFGPGTRLLVL.

Many counts were recorded for this clonotype. The CDR3 region is CASSIPWTSGNSLQLFF. Written as DNA, the CDR3 is TGTGCCAGTAGTATCCCGTGGACTAGCGGGAACTCCTTGCAGCTGTTTTTT. This chain uses TRBV19 with TRBJ2-2; TRBD2 matches at 12 bases. The CDR3 loop spans 17 amino acids. From germline, CDR1 is LNHDA and CDR2 SQIVND (reference sequence). V was pared by 3 bases and J by 12 bases, with 14 bases of the junction left unmatched. The full variable domain, rest sourced from reference TRBV19 and TRBJ2-2, is DGGITQSPKYLFRKEGQNVTLSCEQNLNHDAMYWYRQDPGQGLRLIYYSQIVNDFQKGDIAEGYSVSREKKESFPLTVTSAQKNPTAFYLCASSIPWTSGNSLQLFFGEGSRLTVL.

This clonotype was detected ten times or more. The chain recombines TRBV12-3 or TRBV12-4 with TRBJ2-2, with 7 bases lining up with TRBD1. V lost 8 bases and J lost 3; bases outside the gene matches: 6. This CDR3 has 14 amino acids. In nucleotides, the CDR3 is TGTGCCAGCCGAACAGGGGACCACACCGGGGAGCTGTTTTTT. It yields the protein CASRTGDHTGELFF.

In this sample, this clonotype turned up many times. This chain connects TRBV29-1 to TRBJ2-4, with 10 bases fitting TRBD2. V lost 6 bases, J lost 3 bases, and 2 bases stayed unmatched. Germline CDR1 and CDR2: SQVTM and ANQGSEA. The CDR3 has 13 residues. The CDR3 loop is CSVGTSVKNIQYF. The CDR3 bases are TGCAGCGTCGGGACTAGCGTCAAAAACATTCAGTACTTC.

Comment on this clonotype: One junction end disagrees with the germline gene, perhaps due to a read error. The CDR3: CASQAVAGNPYEQYF. CDR3 sequence (DNA): TGCGCCAGCCAAGCCGTTGCCGGGAATCCCTACGAGCAGTACTTC. The V call is TRBV7-3, the J call TRBJ2-7; possibly TRBD2 for D (5 bases). There are 15 residues in the CDR3. CDR1 and CDR2 (germline): SGHTA, FQGTGA.

The rearrangement links TRBV6-5 to TRBJ2-5; TRBD2 aligns across 11 bases. The V and J ends lost 4 bases and 4 bases, in that order; junction bases with no gene match: 5. Germline CDR1 MNHEY, CDR2 SVGAGI. The CDR3 runs 15 residues. CDR3 DNA: TGTGCCAGCAGTTCCACCCTAGCGGGAGGAGAGACCCAGTACTTC. This sequence encodes CASSSTLAGGETQYF.

This clonotype has a count of ten or more. The rearrangement joins TRBV6-5 to TRBJ2-5; D unclear. From germline, CDR1 is MNHEY and CDR2 SVGAGI. The CDR3 covers 17 residues. V shed 3 bases and J shed 5 bases, with 22 bases lying between them. The CDR3 DNA sequence: TGTGCCAGCAGTTATACCCGCAAACTCGCCCTGGGGGAGACCCAGTACTTC. Its translation: CASSYTRKLALGETQYF.

This clonotype was observed many times. The rearrangement joins TRBV6-2 or TRBV6-3 to TRBJ1-1, with no clear D. This CDR3 region has 14 residues. The germline V gene encodes CDR1 MNHEY and CDR2 SVGEGT. Trimming pared 6 bases from V and 0 bases from J, leaving 11 bases between. The chain's CDR3 is CASRSVTLNTEAFF. CDR3 nucleotide sequence: TGTGCCAGCAGGTCCGTGACATTGAACACTGAAGCTTTCTTT.

This clonotype was observed a handful of times. The chain couples TRBV6-4 to TRBJ1-5; 7 bases map to TRBD1. Germline V gene sequence: CDR1 MRHNA, CDR2 SNTAGT. The V segment lost 5 bases and the J segment 0 bases; nucleotides outside the gene matches: 13. This CDR3 contains 18 residues. Here the CDR3 DNA reads TGTGCCAGCAGTAGACAGGGAGGACTGGCCTATAGCAATCAGCCCCAGCATTTT. Amino acid sequence: CASSRQGGLAYSNQPQHF.

This clonotype was observed many times. This rearrangement joins TRBV12-3 or TRBV12-4 to TRBJ2-2; D might be TRBD1 (6 bases). The V gene lost 3 bases and the J gene lost 2 bases, with 7 bases spanning the gap. The CDR3 is made up of 14 amino acids. The CDR3 is CASSLTGNTGELFF. In DNA, the CDR3 is TGTGCCAGCAGTTTGACAGGAAACACCGGGGAGCTGTTTTTT.

This clonotype was seen at least ten times. V and J are TRBV20-1 and TRBJ1-2; 8 bases are shared with TRBD1. CDR3 length: 12 residues. The germline V gene has CDR1 DFQATT and CDR2 SNEGSKA (reference sequence). V trimming: 4 bases; J trimming: 4 bases; junction bases outside the gene matches: 2. The CDR3 loop is CSATGGSYGYTF. CDR3 bases: TGCAGTGCTACAGGGGGCAGCTATGGCTACACCTTC.

The chain has TRBV28 and TRBJ1-5; 7 nucleotides line up with TRBD1. The CDR3 spans 13 residues. Germline CDR1 reads MDHEN; CDR2 reads SYDVKM. The V and J ends lost 5 bases and 5 bases, in that order; junction bases with no gene match: 3. CDR3 in DNA: TGTGCCAGCAGTGACAGGGTTGATCAGCCCCAGCATTTT. It is translated as CASSDRVDQPQHF.